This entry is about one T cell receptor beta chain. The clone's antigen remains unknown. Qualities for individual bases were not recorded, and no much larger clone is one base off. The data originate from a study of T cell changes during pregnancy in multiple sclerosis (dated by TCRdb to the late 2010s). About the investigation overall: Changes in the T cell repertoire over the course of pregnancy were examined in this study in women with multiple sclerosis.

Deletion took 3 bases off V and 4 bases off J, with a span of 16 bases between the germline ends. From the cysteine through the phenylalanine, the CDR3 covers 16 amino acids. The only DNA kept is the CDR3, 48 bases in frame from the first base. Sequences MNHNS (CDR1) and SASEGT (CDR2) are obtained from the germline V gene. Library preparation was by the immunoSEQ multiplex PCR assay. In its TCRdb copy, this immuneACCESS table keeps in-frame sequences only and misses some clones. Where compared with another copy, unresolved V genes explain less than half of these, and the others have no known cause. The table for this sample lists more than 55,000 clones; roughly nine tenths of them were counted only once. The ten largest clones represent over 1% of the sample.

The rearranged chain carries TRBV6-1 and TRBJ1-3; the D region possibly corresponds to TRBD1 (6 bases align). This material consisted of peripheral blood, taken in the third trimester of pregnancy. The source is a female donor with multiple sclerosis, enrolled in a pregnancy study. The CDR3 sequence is CASSDLQGIAGNTIYF. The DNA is TGTGCCAGCAGTGATCTTCAGGGGATCGCAGGAAACACCATATATTTT.